This T cell receptor (beta chain) came from a study of blood T cell repertoires in COVID-19. Across the whole study: Spain, Italy and the United States supplied samples that represented acute and convalescent COVID-19. PBMCs, B-cell-depleted T cells, or T cells provided the cDNA or gDNA that made up the material.

To note about this clone: Other DNA sequences in this sample translate to the same CDR3.

Generated by immunoSEQ multiplex PCR, the TCRdb table keeps only in-frame clones and is missing some. The data hold some 150,000 clones, with 85% observed a single time. The germline V gene encodes CDR1 LGHNA and CDR2 YSLEER. The CDR3 is 16 residues long. With V trimmed by 0 bases and J by 6 bases, 2 bases remained unmatched. The sequencing input was peripheral blood. The J gene is TRBJ2-1, the V gene TRBV4-3; 13 bases are a match to TRBD2. This receptor was obtained from a woman in her 40s with active or convalescent COVID-19. This CDR3 is CASSQDRTSGSNEQFF. Written as DNA, the CDR3 is TGCGCCAGCAGCCAAGACCGGACTAGCGGGAGCAATGAGCAGTTCTTC.